A selection of T cell receptor beta chains follows, all from one sample in a study of CD4 T cell repertoires in COVID-19. Profiling relied on immunoSEQ multiplex PCR, and the TCRdb table lists in-frame clones only, not all of them. Here the sample spans 20,000 or so clones, around nine tenths being singletons. The sample here was central memory CD4+ T cells from blood, taken before the COVID-19 pandemic. The receptors shown here come from a human donor who had COVID-19. Both conserved end residues are part of each CDR3. The D gene is left open where the match is weak. Only part of the rows carry a size: once, few, many, or a class if the clone is expanded.

clone_size | j_call | d_call | v_call | cdr3_nt | cdr3_aa
NA | TRBJ2-2 | TRBD2 | TRBV2 | TGTGCCAGCAGTGACGGGATAGCGGGAGTCATCACCGGGGAGCTGTTTTTT | CASSDGIAGVITGELFF
NA | TRBJ1-2 | NA | TRBV5-4 | TGTGCCAGCAGCTTGGCCAGTGCCGGGGTGGAGTATGGCTACACCTTC | CASSLASAGVEYGYTF
NA | TRBJ2-5 | TRBD1 | TRBV10-3 | TGTGCCATCAGTGCTACAGGGGTAATGGAGACCCAGTACTTC | CAISATGVMETQYF
once | TRBJ2-1 | TRBD1 | TRBV7-8 | TGTGCCAGCAGCTTAAGTGGGACAGGGCGGAATGAGCAGTTCTTC | CASSLSGTGRNEQFF
once | TRBJ2-1 | NA | TRBV29-1 | TGCAGCCACTCCCGGAGGGATTACAATGAGCAGTTCTTC | CSHSRRDYNEQFF
NA | TRBJ1-4 | TRBD1 | TRBV9 | TGTGCCAGCAGCGTAGGGACAGGGCCCAGAAAACTGTTTTTT | CASSVGTGPRKLFF
few | TRBJ2-2 | NA | TRBV14 | TGTGCCAGCAGCCGCTTGACAGTAAACACCGGGGAGCTGTTTTTT | CASSRLTVNTGELFF
once | TRBJ2-7 | NA | TRBV10-3 | TGTGCCATCAGTGCCGACAGGTCCTCCTACGAGCAGTACTTC | CAISADRSSYEQYF
NA | TRBJ2-2 | NA | TRBV10-3 | TGTGCCATCAGTCCAACTAGTACCACCGGGGAGCTGTTTTTT | CAISPTSTTGELFF
NA | TRBJ2-7 | NA | TRBV7-2 | TGTGCCAGCAGCTCCCTCGGACAAGCCTACGAGCAGTACTTC | CASSSLGQAYEQYF
NA | TRBJ2-3 | NA | TRBV18 | TGTGCCAGCTCACGCGCCACAGAGTTAAGCACAGATACGCAGTATTTT | CASSRATELSTDTQYF
NA | TRBJ2-7 | NA | TRBV28 | TGTGCCAGCAGTCTAACAGGCGGACCTCAGCAGTACTTC | CASSLTGGPQQYF
NA | TRBJ2-7 | TRBD1 | TRBV15 | TGTGCCACCAGCAGAGACAGGGGGTCCAACGAGCAGTACTTC | CATSRDRGSNEQYF
NA | TRBJ2-7 | NA | TRBV11-3 | TGTGCCAGCAGCCCAGGGGCGGTAGATGACGAGCAGTACTTC | CASSPGAVDDEQYF
NA | TRBJ2-2 | NA | TRBV5-1 | TGCGCCAGCAGCCCCCGGGAGAACACCGGGGAGCTGTTTTTT | CASSPRENTGELFF
NA | TRBJ2-1 | TRBD2 | TRBV6-6 | TGTGCCAGCAGTTACTTAGCGGGAGTCGGCAATGAGCAGTTCTTC | CASSYLAGVGNEQFF
NA | TRBJ1-4 | NA | TRBV13 | TGTGCCAGCAGCATGCAGGTTACGAATGAAAAACTGTTTTTT | CASSMQVTNEKLFF
NA | TRBJ2-7 | TRBD2 | TRBV7-2 | TGTGCCAGCAGCCTCAGGACTAGCGGCTACGAGCAGTACTTC | CASSLRTSGYEQYF
once | TRBJ1-1 | TRBD1 | TRBV18 | TGTGCCAGCTCACCACAGCGGGGACAGGGTATACCTGAAGCTTTCTTT | CASSPQRGQGIPEAFF
NA | TRBJ2-7 | TRBD2 | TRBV19 | TGTGCCAGTAGTGTCGGGGGGTCAACCTACGAGCAGTACTTC | CASSVGGSTYEQYF
NA | TRBJ1-2 | TRBD1 | TRBV7-2 | TGTGCCAGCAGCTTAATGGGACAGGCCAACTATGGCTACACCTTC | CASSLMGQANYGYTF
NA | TRBJ2-2 | TRBD2 | TRBV4-2 | TGTGCCAGCAGCCATTTGAGACTAGCCTTATACACCGGGGAGCTGTTTTTT | CASSHLRLALYTGELFF
NA | TRBJ2-5 | NA | TRBV29-1 | TGCAGCGTTGCGCGAGGCGAAGAGACCCAGTACTTC | CSVARGEETQYF
NA | TRBJ2-2 | TRBD1 | TRBV9 | TGTGCCAGCAGCTTGGGACAGGCCCAGACCGGGGAGCTGTTTTTT | CASSLGQAQTGELFF
once | TRBJ1-1 | NA | TRBV5-1 | TGCGCCAGCAGCCGCGGACAGAACACTGAAGCTTTCTTT | CASSRGQNTEAFF
NA | TRBJ2-3 | NA | TRBV5-4 | TGTGCCAGCAGCTTGGGGGGCAGGGGGGTAGATACGCAGTATTTT | CASSLGGRGVDTQYF
NA | TRBJ2-2 | NA | TRBV19 | TGTGCCAGTATTCGGGGGGCCGGAACCGGGGAGCTGTTTTTT | CASIRGAGTGELFF
NA | TRBJ2-7 | NA | TRBV5-1 | TGCGCCAGCAGCTTGGGGAGCTCCTACGAGCAGTACTTC | CASSLGSSYEQYF
NA | TRBJ2-3 | TRBD1 | TRBV11-3 | TGTGCCAGCAGCCCAGGGGGTGGGCTCGTGGATACGCAGTATTTT | CASSPGGGLVDTQYF
once | TRBJ1-2 | TRBD1 | TRBV7-2 | TGTGCCAGCAGCGCGGACAGGGTGCTAGTCGGCTACACCTTC | CASSADRVLVGYTF
NA | TRBJ2-3 | TRBD2 | TRBV6-5 | TGTGCCAGCAGTTACCAGCGGGGGGTAAGCACAGATACGCAGTATTTT | CASSYQRGVSTDTQYF
NA | TRBJ2-5 | NA | TRBV6-5 | TGTGCCAGCAGTTACACGGAGGACGAGACCCAGTACTTC | CASSYTEDETQYF
NA | TRBJ1-1 | TRBD1 | TRBV9 | TGTGCCAGCAGCGTCCGACAGGGAGATAAAACTGAAGCTTTCTTT | CASSVRQGDKTEAFF
NA | TRBJ2-3 | TRBD2 | TRBV6-1 | TGTGCCAGCAGCTTTCTAGCGGCTAGCACAGATACGCAGTATTTT | CASSFLAASTDTQYF
NA | TRBJ2-1 | TRBD2 | TRBV12-5 | TGTGCTAGTGGCGCGCCCGGCAGGGTAGCGGGGGGTTACTCCTACAATGAGCAGTTCTTC | CASGAPGRVAGGYSYNEQFF
once | TRBJ1-1 | TRBD1 | TRBV6-5 | TGTGCCAGCACCACAGTCGACAGGGCAATCTTCTTT | CASTTVDRAIFF
NA | TRBJ2-7 | TRBD2 | TRBV2 | TGTGCCAGCAGTGCCGGGAGGGGGGAGCAGTACTTC | CASSAGRGEQYF
NA | TRBJ2-1 | NA | TRBV18 | TGTGCCAGCTCACCGGAAGGGGCCCGGTTTTTCTTC | CASSPEGARFFF
once | TRBJ2-7 | TRBD1 | TRBV5-8 | TGTGCCAGCAGTCTTACCGGGACAGGGGGTTTCGAGCAGTACTTC | CASSLTGTGGFEQYF
few | TRBJ1-1 | NA | TRBV6-5 | NA | CASSTSGNTEAFF